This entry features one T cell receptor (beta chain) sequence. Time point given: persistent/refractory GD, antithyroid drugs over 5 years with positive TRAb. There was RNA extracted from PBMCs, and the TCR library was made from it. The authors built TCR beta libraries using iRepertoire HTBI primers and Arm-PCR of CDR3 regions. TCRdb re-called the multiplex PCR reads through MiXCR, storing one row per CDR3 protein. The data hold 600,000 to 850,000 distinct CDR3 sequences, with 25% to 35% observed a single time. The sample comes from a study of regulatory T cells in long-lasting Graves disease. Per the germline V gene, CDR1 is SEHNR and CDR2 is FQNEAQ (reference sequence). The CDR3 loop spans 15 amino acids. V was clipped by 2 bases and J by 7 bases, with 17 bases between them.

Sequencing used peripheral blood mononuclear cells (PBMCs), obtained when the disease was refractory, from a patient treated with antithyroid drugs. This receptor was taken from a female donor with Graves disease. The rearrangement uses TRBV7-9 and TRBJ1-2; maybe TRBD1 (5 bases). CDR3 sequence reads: CASSLSQGIPSGYTF. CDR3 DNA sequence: TGTGCCAGCAGCTTATCTCAGGGTATCCCCTCTGGCTACACCTTC.